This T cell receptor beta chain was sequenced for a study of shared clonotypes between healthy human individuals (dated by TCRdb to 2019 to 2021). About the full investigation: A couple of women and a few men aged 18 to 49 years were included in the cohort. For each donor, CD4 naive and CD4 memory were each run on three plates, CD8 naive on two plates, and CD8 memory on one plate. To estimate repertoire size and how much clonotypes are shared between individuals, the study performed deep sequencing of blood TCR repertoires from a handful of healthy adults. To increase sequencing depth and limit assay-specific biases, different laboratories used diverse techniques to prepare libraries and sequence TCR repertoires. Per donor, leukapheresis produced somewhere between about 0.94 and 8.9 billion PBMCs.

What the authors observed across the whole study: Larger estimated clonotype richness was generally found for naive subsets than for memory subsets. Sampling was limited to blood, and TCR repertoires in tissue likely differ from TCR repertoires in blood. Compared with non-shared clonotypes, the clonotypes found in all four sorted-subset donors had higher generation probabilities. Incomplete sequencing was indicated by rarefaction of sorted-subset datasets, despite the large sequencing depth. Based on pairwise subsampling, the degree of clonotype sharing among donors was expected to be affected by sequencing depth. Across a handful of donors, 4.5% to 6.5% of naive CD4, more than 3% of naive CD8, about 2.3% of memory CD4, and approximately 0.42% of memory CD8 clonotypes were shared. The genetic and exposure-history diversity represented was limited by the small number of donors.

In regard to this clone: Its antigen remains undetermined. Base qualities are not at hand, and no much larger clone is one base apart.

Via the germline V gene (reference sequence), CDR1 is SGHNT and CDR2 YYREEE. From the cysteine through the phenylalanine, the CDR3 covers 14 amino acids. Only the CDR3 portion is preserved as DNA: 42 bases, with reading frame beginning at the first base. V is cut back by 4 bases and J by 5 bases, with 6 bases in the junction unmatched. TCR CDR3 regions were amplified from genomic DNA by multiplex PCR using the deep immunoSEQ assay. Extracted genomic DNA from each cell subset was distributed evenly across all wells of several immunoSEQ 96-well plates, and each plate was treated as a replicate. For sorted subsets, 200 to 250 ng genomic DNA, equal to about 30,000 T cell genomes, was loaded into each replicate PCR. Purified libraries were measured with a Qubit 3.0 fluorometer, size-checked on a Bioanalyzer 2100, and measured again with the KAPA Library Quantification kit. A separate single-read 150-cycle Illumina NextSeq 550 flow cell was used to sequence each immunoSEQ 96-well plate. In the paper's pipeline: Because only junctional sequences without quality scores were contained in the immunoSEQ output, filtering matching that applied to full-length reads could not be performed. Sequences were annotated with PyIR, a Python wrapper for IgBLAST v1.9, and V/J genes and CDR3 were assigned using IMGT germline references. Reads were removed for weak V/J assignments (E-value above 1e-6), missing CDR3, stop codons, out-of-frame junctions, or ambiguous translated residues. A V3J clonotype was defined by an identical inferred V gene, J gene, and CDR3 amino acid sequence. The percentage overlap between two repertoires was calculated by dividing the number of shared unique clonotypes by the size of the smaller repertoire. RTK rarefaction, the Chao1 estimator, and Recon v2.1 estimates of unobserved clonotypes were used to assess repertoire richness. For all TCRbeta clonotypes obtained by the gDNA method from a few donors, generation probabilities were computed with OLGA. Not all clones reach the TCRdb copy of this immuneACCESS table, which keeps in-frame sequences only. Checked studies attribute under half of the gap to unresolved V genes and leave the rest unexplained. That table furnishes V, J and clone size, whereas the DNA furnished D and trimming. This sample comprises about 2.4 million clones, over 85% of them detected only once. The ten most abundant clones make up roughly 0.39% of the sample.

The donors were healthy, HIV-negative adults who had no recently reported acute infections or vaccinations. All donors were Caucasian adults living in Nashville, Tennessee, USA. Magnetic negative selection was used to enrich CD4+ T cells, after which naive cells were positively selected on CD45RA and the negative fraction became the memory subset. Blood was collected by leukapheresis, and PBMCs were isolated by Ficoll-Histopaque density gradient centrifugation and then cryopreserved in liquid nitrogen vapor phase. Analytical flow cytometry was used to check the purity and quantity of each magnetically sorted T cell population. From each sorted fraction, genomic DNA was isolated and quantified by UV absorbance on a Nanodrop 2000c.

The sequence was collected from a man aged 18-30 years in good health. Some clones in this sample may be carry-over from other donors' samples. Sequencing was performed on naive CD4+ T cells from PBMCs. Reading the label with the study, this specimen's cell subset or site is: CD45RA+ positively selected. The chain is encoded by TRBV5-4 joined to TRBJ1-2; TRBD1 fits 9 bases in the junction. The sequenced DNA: TGTGCCAGCAGCCCCGCGGGACAGGGATATGGCTACACCTTC. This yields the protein CASSPAGQGYGYTF.